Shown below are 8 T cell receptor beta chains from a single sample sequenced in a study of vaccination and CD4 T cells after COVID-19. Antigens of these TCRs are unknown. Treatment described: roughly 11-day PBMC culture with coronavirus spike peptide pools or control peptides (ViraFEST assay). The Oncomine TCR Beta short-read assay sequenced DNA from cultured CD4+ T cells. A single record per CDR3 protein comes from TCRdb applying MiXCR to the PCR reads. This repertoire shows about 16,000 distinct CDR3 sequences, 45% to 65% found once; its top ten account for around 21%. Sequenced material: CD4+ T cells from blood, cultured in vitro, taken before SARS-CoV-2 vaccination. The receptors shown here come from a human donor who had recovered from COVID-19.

The CDR3 reads CASSPDREETQYF. CDR3 DNA: TGTGCCAGTAGTCCAGACAGGGAAGAGACCCAGTACTTC. The V call is TRBV19, the J call TRBJ2-5; 7 bases are a match to TRBD1. Trimming took 5 bases from V and 3 from J; bases not matched to a gene: 3. CDR1 and CDR2 from the germline V gene are LNHDA and SQIVND (reference sequence). The CDR3 is 13 residues long.

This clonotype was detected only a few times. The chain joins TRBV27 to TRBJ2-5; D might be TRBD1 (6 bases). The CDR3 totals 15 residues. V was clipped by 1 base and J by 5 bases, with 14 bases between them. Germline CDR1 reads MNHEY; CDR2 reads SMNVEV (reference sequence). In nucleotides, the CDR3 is TGTGCCAGCAGTTTATTGGGCAGGGGTAGGGAGACCCAGTACTTC. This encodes CASSLLGRGRETQYF.

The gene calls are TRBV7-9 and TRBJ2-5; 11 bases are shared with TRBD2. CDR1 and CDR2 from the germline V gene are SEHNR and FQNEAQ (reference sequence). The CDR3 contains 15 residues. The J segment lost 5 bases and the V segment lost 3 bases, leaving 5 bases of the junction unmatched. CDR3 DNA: TGTGCCAGCAGCTTGGTACTAGCGGGAGTGGAGACCCAGTACTTC. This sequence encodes CASSLVLAGVETQYF.

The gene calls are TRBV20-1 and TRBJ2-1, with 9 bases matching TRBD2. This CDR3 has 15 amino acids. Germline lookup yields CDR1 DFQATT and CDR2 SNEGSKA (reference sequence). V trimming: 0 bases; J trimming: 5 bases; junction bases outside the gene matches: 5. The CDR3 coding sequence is TGCAGTGCTAGAGATTCTAGCGGGATTAACAATGAGCAGTTCTTC. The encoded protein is CSARDSSGINNEQFF.

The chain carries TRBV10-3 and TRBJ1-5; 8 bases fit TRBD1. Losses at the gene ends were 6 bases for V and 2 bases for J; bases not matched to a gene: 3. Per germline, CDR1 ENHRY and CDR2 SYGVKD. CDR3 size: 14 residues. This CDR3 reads CAISTTGGNQPQHF. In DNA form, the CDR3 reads TGTGCCATCAGCACGACAGGGGGCAATCAGCCCCAGCATTTT.

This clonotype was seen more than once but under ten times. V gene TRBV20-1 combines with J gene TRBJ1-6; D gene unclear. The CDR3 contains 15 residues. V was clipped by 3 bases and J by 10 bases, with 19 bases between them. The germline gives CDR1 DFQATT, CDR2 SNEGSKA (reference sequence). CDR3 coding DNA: TGCAGTGCTAGGGAGTTCCGGGATCTCAGCTCACCCCTCCACTTT. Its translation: CSAREFRDLSSPLHF.

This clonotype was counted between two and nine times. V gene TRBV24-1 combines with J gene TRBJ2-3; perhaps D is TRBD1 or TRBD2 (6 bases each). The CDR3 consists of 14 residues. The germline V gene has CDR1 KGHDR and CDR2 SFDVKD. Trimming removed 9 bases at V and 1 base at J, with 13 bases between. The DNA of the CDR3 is TGTGCCACCTTCGGGGGCGGGCGCACAGATACGCAGTATTTT. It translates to CATFGGGRTDTQYF.

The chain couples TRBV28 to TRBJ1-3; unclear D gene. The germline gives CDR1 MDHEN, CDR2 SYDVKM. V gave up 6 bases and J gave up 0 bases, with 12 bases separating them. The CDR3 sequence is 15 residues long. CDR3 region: CASRPQESSGNTIYF. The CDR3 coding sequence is TGTGCCAGCAGGCCCCAGGAGAGCTCTGGAAACACCATATATTTT.